This T cell receptor (beta chain) derives from a study of shared clonotypes between healthy human individuals (dated by TCRdb to 2019 to 2021). Background on the whole study: A few men and a couple of women, aged 18 to 49 years, made up the cohort. For each donor, three plates each were used for CD4 naive and CD4 memory, two plates were used for CD8 naive, and one plate was used for CD8 memory. The study deeply sequenced blood TCR repertoires of several healthy adults to estimate repertoire size and the extent of clonotype sharing between individuals. Libraries were prepared and TCR repertoires were sequenced by different laboratories using diverse techniques, in order to increase sequencing depth and limit assay-specific biases. Between about 0.85 and 9.5 billion PBMCs per donor were obtained by leukapheresis.

CD8 naive samples were CD45RO-negative cells positively selected for CCR7, giving a CD45RA+CCR7+ population that excluded TemRA cells. The donors were healthy, HIV-negative adults with no recently reported acute infections or vaccinations. Only Caucasian adults living in Nashville, Tennessee, USA were represented among the donors. After blood collection by leukapheresis, PBMCs were isolated using Ficoll-Histopaque density gradient centrifugation and then cryopreserved in the vapor phase of liquid nitrogen. Purity and quantity of every magnetically sorted T cell population were checked by analytical flow cytometry. Each sorted fraction had its genomic DNA isolated and then quantified by UV absorbance on a Nanodrop 2000c. Details on this clone: No antigen is known for it. No qualities accompany the bases; no much larger clone lies one base away.

The germline V gene (reference sequence) sets CDR1 to MNHEY and CDR2 to SMNVEV. Germline trimming: 5 bases from V, 4 bases from J; junction bases outside gene matches: 8. Including the terminal cysteine and phenylalanine, the CDR3 comprises 17 residues. The retained sequence is limited to the CDR3, 51 bases, with the frame set at the first base. What the authors observed across the whole study: Naive subsets generally had larger estimated clonotype richness than memory subsets did. Only blood was sampled, and tissue TCR repertoires likely differ from those in blood. Incomplete sequencing was indicated by rarefaction of sorted-subset datasets, despite the large sequencing depth. Pairwise subsampling led to the expectation that sequencing depth would affect the degree of clonotype sharing among donors. The genetic and exposure-history diversity represented was limited by the small number of donors. Compared with non-shared clonotypes, the clonotypes found in all four sorted-subset donors had higher generation probabilities. About 5% of naive CD4, 3% to 4% of naive CD8, approximately 2.2% of memory CD4, and around 0.42% of memory CD8 clonotypes were shared across several donors.

Using the deep immunoSEQ assay, multiplex PCR amplified TCR CDR3 regions from genomic DNA. Extracted genomic DNA from each cell subset was spread evenly across all wells of several immunoSEQ 96-well plates, with each plate serving as a replicate. For sorted subsets, approximately 200 ng of genomic DNA, equivalent to 25,000 to 35,000 T cell genomes, went into each replicate PCR. The purified libraries were quantified using a Qubit 3.0 fluorometer, sized with a Bioanalyzer 2100, and then quantified again using the KAPA Library Quantification kit. Each immunoSEQ 96-well plate was sequenced on its own single-read 150-cycle Illumina NextSeq 550 flow cell. The authors' pipeline ran thus. Because the immunoSEQ output included only junctional sequences and no quality scores, the filtering could not be the same as the filtering used for full-length reads. To assign V/J genes and CDR3, sequences were annotated against IMGT germline references using PyIR, a Python wrapper for IgBLAST v1.9. Reads were removed for weak V/J assignments (E-value above 1e-6), missing CDR3, stop codons, out-of-frame junctions, or ambiguous translated residues. V3J clonotypes were defined as sequences sharing an identical inferred V gene, J gene, and CDR3 amino acid sequence. To compute the percentage overlap between repertoires, the number of shared unique clonotypes was divided by the size of the smaller repertoire. Three approaches were used to assess repertoire richness: RTK rarefaction, the Chao1 estimator, and Recon v2.1 estimates of unobserved clonotypes. Generation probabilities were computed with OLGA for all TCRbeta clonotypes obtained by the gDNA method from a handful of donors. This immuneACCESS table, as held by TCRdb, lists in-frame sequences with V and J called but not all clones. Of the missing ones, under half trace to an unresolved V gene in checked studies; the others have no known cause. That table gives V, J and clone size, and the DNA gave D and trimming. The sample table contains hundreds of thousands of clones; only one count was recorded for 90% to 97% of them. About 0.21% of the sample rests with the top ten.

This receptor was taken from a man aged 25 to 45 in good health. The chain is made from TRBV27 and TRBJ2-7; the central 16 bases match TRBD2. Material: naive CD8+ T cells sorted from blood. Read against the paper, the sample's cell subset or site label means: CD45RA+CCR7+. CDR3 loop: CASSPIGTSGRAYEQYF. The DNA is as follows: TGTGCCAGCAGTCCCATTGGGACTAGCGGGAGGGCGTACGAGCAGTACTTC.